This passage covers 29 T cell receptor beta chains from one sample sequenced in a study of blood T cells in healthy people across ages. The authors ran a second PCR of roughly 6 to 12 cycles using a sample-barcoded 5' primer and a J-beta primer mix. From the 5' RACE reads, TCRdb called clonotypes with MiXCR, one entry per CDR3 protein. Seen here are hundreds of thousands of distinct CDR3 sequences, around 38% observed once, and the top ten hold around 30%. The sample consisted of blood. These receptors all come from an elderly man in good health.

This clonotype showed up just once. The chain employs TRBV4-2 and TRBJ1-6, with TRBD1 matching 9 bases. This CDR3 has 16 amino acids. Germline lookup yields CDR1 LGHNA and CDR2 YNFKEQ. V lost 3 bases, J lost 9 bases, and 9 bases stayed unmatched. CDR3 coding DNA: TGTGCCAGCAGCCAGGACCCGGGACAGGGTGGTTCACCCCTCCACTTT. This translates into CASSQDPGQGGSPLHF.

Details on this clonotype: This may stem from a read error, because a much larger clone lies one nucleotide away. The gene calls are TRBV6-2 or TRBV6-3 and TRBJ2-7; D gene uncertain. Germline CDR1 MNHEY, CDR2 SVGEGT. V shed 5 bases and J shed 0 bases, with 11 bases lying between them. The CDR3 contains 14 residues. CDR3 sequence: CASSDVAASYEQYF. In nucleotides, the CDR3 is TGTGCCAGCAGTGATGTGGCAGCCTCCTACGAGCAGTACTTC.

The V and J genes are TRBV20-1 and TRBJ2-1, with D hard to call. CDR1 is DFQATT, CDR2 SNEGSKA, per germline (reference sequence). This CDR3 region has 13 residues. The germline V and J ends were trimmed by 3 bases and 4 bases, with 10 bases remaining between them. The CDR3 coding sequence is TGCAGTGCTAGTTGGGCTCCATACAATGAGCAGTTCTTC. Its protein product is CSASWAPYNEQFF.

The chain combines TRBV4-1 with TRBJ2-4, with no clear D. Germline V gives CDR1 MGHRA, CDR2 YSYEKL. The CDR3 totals 16 residues. Between the trimmed V and J ends, which lost 3 bases and 0 bases, there was a span of 12 bases. The CDR3 sequence: CASSHDDWAAKNIQYF. The CDR3 DNA reads TGCGCCAGCAGCCATGACGACTGGGCAGCCAAAAACATTCAGTACTTC.

V is TRBV3-1 and J is TRBJ1-3; D is ambiguous. The CDR3 spans 17 residues. Trimming cost V 4 bases and J 0 bases, with 16 bases left between them. Germline V lookup: CDR1 LGHDT, CDR2 YNNKEL (reference sequence). The DNA for the CDR3 is TGTGCCAGCAGCCCCCGGAGGCAGGCTCTCTCTGGAAACACCATATATTTT. It encodes CASSPRRQALSGNTIYF.

Note on this clonotype: Compared with germline, one end of the junction differs, possibly owing to a read error. The chain recombines TRBV7-2 with TRBJ2-1, with 9 bases lining up with TRBD2. This CDR3 contains 17 residues. Germline CDR1 and CDR2: SGHTA and FQGNSA. In nucleotides, the CDR3 is TGTGCCGGCAGCTTAGTAGGGACTAGCTCGGGACCCAATGAGCAGTTCTTC. Translated, it gives CAGSLVGTSSGPNEQFF.

The chain employs TRBV20-1 and TRBJ2-3, with 9 bases that match TRBD1. This CDR3 comprises 14 residues. The trim removed 6 bases at V and 2 bases at J, leaving 6 bases unmatched. Germline V gene sequence: CDR1 DFQATT, CDR2 SNEGSKA (reference sequence). Here the CDR3 reads CSAPGTGYTDTQYF. DNA for the CDR3: TGCAGTGCGCCCGGGACAGGGTACACAGATACGCAGTATTTT.

The CDR3 DNA is TGTGCCAGCAGCTTGTACCACCAGGATGGCTACACCTTC. Its protein product is CASSLYHQDGYTF. V usage is TRBV5-4 and J usage is TRBJ1-2, with D unresolved. Germline V lookup: CDR1 SGHNT, CDR2 YYREEE (reference sequence). CDR3 length: 13 residues. V gave up 1 base and J gave up 6 bases, with 10 bases separating them. The complete variable domain, with remaining parts taken from reference TRBV5-4 and TRBJ1-2, reads ETGVTQSPTHLIKTRGQQVTLRCSSQSGHNTVSWYQQALGQGPQFIFQYYREEENGRGNFPPRFSGLQFPNYSSELNVNALELDDSALYLCASSLYHQDGYTFGSGTRLTVV.

Comment on this clonotype: This could be a read error, since a much larger clone is one nucleotide away. V gene TRBV6-2 or TRBV6-3 combines with J gene TRBJ2-7; unclear D gene. There are 11 residues in the CDR3. Trimming took off 5 bases at V and 3 bases at J, with 5 bases between the two ends. CDR1 and CDR2 (germline): MNHEY, SVGEGT. Written as DNA, the CDR3 is TGTGCCAGCAGTGACGGCTACGAGCAGTACTTC. Translation gives CASSDGYEQYF.

This clonotype has a single count. The rearrangement joins TRBV9 to TRBJ2-2, with unresolved D. The CDR3 spans 14 residues. V dropped 0 bases and J dropped 1 base, with 4 bases sitting between them. Germline values: CDR1 SGDLS, CDR2 YYNGEE. CDR3 region: CASSVGLNTGELFF. CDR3 DNA: TGTGCCAGCAGCGTAGGTTTGAACACCGGGGAGCTGTTTTTT.

V usage is TRBV4-2 and J usage is TRBJ2-7, with no clear D. The J call may be in error: the DNA end matches TRBJ2-5 better. CDR1 and CDR2 from the germline V gene are LGHNA and YNFKEQ. This CDR3 is 14 amino acids long. CDR3 in amino acids: CASSPLGSQRTQYF. Here the CDR3 DNA reads TGTGCCAGCAGCCCCCTAGGATCCCAACGGACCCAGTACTTC.

This sequence joins TRBV4-2 and TRBJ2-2, with D possibly matching TRBD1 (5 bases). Germline CDR1 is LGHNA and CDR2 is YNFKEQ. Between the trimmed V and J ends, which lost 0 bases and 4 bases, there was a span of 12 bases. The CDR3 totals 16 residues. Written as DNA, the CDR3 is TGTGCCAGCAGCCAAGAAGACAGCGCGGTCACCGGGGAGCTGTTTTTT. This translates into CASSQEDSAVTGELFF.

This clonotype appeared many times. V usage is TRBV4-2 and J usage is TRBJ1-1, with D unclear. The V end was cut by 1 base, the J end by 3 bases, with 6 bases between. CDR3 length: 13 amino acids. Germline values: CDR1 LGHNA, CDR2 YNFKEQ. This chain's CDR3 is CASSQVQDTEAFF. CDR3 nucleotide sequence: TGTGCCAGCAGCCAAGTGCAAGACACTGAAGCTTTCTTT.

This clonotype was found once. The chain employs TRBV2 and TRBJ2-1, with 9 bases aligning to TRBD2. Germline CDR1 and CDR2: SNHLY and FYNNEI. V trimming: 3 bases; J trimming: 8 bases; junction bases outside the gene matches: 8. The CDR3 runs to 15 residues. CDR3 sequence: CASSDLLIAGDEQFF. CDR3 nucleotides: TGTGCCAGCAGTGATCTACTCATAGCGGGAGATGAGCAGTTCTTC.

V is TRBV20-1 and J is TRBJ2-7; TRBD1 agrees at 8 bases. Germline loops: CDR1 DFQATT, CDR2 SNEGSKA (reference sequence). V lost 7 bases and J lost 6; bases outside the gene matches: 14. This CDR3 spans 14 amino acids. The CDR3 nucleotides read TGCAGTGTTCAGGGGGGACAGGCCCGGGGCGAGCAGTACTTC. Translation: CSVQGGQARGEQYF.

This chain links TRBV6-2 or TRBV6-3 with TRBJ1-5; a possible D gene is TRBD1 (5 bases). The CDR3 runs 14 residues. Germline CDR1 is MNHEY and CDR2 is SVGEGT. The V end was cut by 7 bases, the J end by 2 bases, with 12 bases between. CDR3 in amino acids: CASNRWGGNQPQHF. The CDR3 region has the DNA TGTGCCAGCAATCGGTGGGGCGGCAATCAGCCCCAGCATTTT.

This chain's CDR3 is CASSYIGIRGQLSYNSPLHF. DNA for the CDR3: TGTGCCAGCAGTTATATTGGTATTCGGGGACAGCTCTCCTATAATTCACCCCTCCACTTT. The chain links TRBV27 to TRBJ1-6; 7 bases are a match to TRBD1. Per the germline V gene, CDR1 is MNHEY and CDR2 is SMNVEV (reference sequence). This CDR3 has 20 residues. Trimming removed 4 bases from V and 0 bases from J; junction bases left unmatched: 15.

This clonotype has just a few counts. This chain links TRBV3-1 with TRBJ1-2; D is perhaps TRBD1 (6 bases). Germline-derived CDR1 and CDR2 are LGHDT and YNNKEL (reference sequence). The CDR3 totals 16 residues. The ends were cut back, 1 base at V and 0 bases at J, with 12 bases in the middle. The CDR3 here is CASSQGPGGANYGYTF. CDR3 DNA: TGTGCCAGCAGCCAAGGTCCCGGGGGCGCTAACTATGGCTACACCTTC.

This clonotype has just a few counts. The V and J genes are TRBV7-2 and TRBJ1-5; D gene uncertain. CDR3 length equals 13 residues. Between the trimmed V and J ends, which lost 2 bases and 8 bases, there was a span of 10 bases. Germline V CDR1 and CDR2: SGHTA, FQGNSA. The CDR3: CASSLNAAKPQHF. The CDR3 region has the DNA TGTGCCAGCAGCTTAAACGCGGCCAAGCCCCAGCATTTT.

The chain has TRBV7-9 and TRBJ2-7; 7 nucleotides agree with TRBD1. The germline V gene has CDR1 SEHNR and CDR2 FQNEAQ (reference sequence). Losses at the gene ends were 5 bases for V and 2 bases for J; bases not matched to a gene: 6. This CDR3 has 14 amino acids. The CDR3 bases are TGTGCCAGCAGCCTAACCGGGACAGCCTACGAGCAGTACTTC. Protein product: CASSLTGTAYEQYF. Full variable domain (remainder filled in from reference TRBV7-9 and TRBJ2-7): DTGVSQNPRHKITKRGQNVTFRCDPISEHNRLYWYRQTLGQGPEFLTYFQNEAQLEKSRLLSDRFSAERPKGSFSTLEIQRTEQGDSAMYLCASSLTGTAYEQYFGPGTRLTVT.

This clonotype was counted between two and nine times. The chain carries TRBV3-1 and TRBJ2-6, with TRBD1 identical over 9 bases. Unmatched junction bases numbered 6, after V lost 3 bases and J lost 3 bases. CDR3 length: 17 residues. CDR1 and CDR2 (germline): LGHDT, YNNKEL (reference sequence). In DNA form, the CDR3 reads TGTGCCAGCAGCCACGGGACAGGGAATCGTGGGGCCAACGTCCTGACTTTC. This translates into CASSHGTGNRGANVLTF.

The V and J genes are TRBV7-2 and TRBJ2-2, with 7 bases identical to TRBD2. CDR3 length: 16 residues. The J segment lost 1 base and the V segment lost 1 base, leaving 3 bases of the junction unmatched. In germline, CDR1 is SGHTA, CDR2 FQGNSA. DNA of the CDR3: TGTGCCAGCAGCTTAGGTGGGGGGGGGAACACCGGGGAGCTGTTTTTT. Encoded protein: CASSLGGGGNTGELFF.

V is TRBV7-2 and J is TRBJ2-1, with unresolved D. CDR1 SGHTA and CDR2 FQGNSA come from the germline V gene. The V gene lost 5 bases and the J gene lost 7 bases, with 15 bases spanning the gap. The CDR3 extends over 14 amino acids. In nucleotides, the CDR3 is TGTGCCAGCAGCCCCCCCCTGGGTCGGAATGAGCAGTTCTTC. This sequence encodes CASSPPLGRNEQFF.

This clonotype was seen only a few times. The chain uses TRBV7-2 and TRBJ2-7; the D gene could be TRBD1 or TRBD2 (5 bases each). The germline V gene encodes CDR1 SGHTA and CDR2 FQGNSA. Trimming pared 4 bases from V and 6 bases from J, leaving 13 bases between. CDR3 length: 13 residues. The CDR3 DNA reads TGTGCCAGCAGCTCGGGACCCTTGGGCGAGCAGTACTTC. This encodes CASSSGPLGEQYF.

This clonotype has a single count. This sequence joins TRBV7-2 and TRBJ2-5, with 10 bases lining up with TRBD2. Germline CDR1 and CDR2: SGHTA and FQGNSA. The V segment lost 0 bases and the J segment 0 bases; nucleotides outside the gene matches: 4. CDR3 size: 17 residues. The CDR3 reads CASSLAVLAGDQETQYF. The CDR3 bases are TGTGCCAGCAGCTTAGCAGTGCTAGCGGGGGACCAAGAGACCCAGTACTTC.

The genes are TRBV21-1 and TRBJ2-4; the DNA was not compared with TRBD2, the D call given in the table. TRBV21-1 is designated a pseudogene. The CDR3 consists of 22 residues. CDR3 protein: CASSKDELESSGRKRNKNIQYF. DNA for the CDR3: TGTGCCAGCAGCAAAGATGAATTGGAGAGTAGCGGCAGAAAACGAAATAAAAACATTCAGTACTTC.

This clonotype showed up just a few times. This rearrangement joins TRBV7-2 to TRBJ2-3, with a weak D call TRBD2 (6 bases). V was pared by 5 bases and J by 7 bases, with 13 bases between. The CDR3 contains 13 residues. Germline values: CDR1 SGHTA, CDR2 FQGNSA. In DNA form, the CDR3 reads TGTGCCAGCAGCCCTCCCGGGAGAAATACGCAGTATTTT. This codes for CASSPPGRNTQYF.

Comment on this clonotype: A much larger clone lies one base from this, so it may be a read error. The V and J genes are TRBV2 and TRBJ2-4; the match to TRBD2 covers 7 bases. The J call is in doubt because the DNA end fits TRBJ2-7 better. Germline assignment: CDR1 SNHLY and CDR2 FYNNEI. The CDR3 loop spans 12 amino acids. The CDR3 coding sequence is TGTGCCAGCAGTCGGGACTACTACGAGCAGTACTTC. This gives the protein CASSRDYYEQYF.

The chain recombines TRBV6-2 or TRBV6-3 with TRBJ2-1; possible D gene TRBD1, 6 bases. Germline V gene lookup returns CDR1 MNHEY and CDR2 SVGEGT. This CDR3 is built from 16 residues. V lost 4 bases, J lost 3 bases, and 16 bases lay in between. The CDR3 nucleotides read TGTGCCAGCAGTTCAAGATCCGGGACAAACTACAATGAGCAGTTCTTC. Translated: CASSSRSGTNYNEQFF.